Listed below are T cell receptor beta chains from one sample, sequenced in a study of neurological immune-mediated disorders. TCRdb fed the 5' RACE reads into MiXCR, producing one record per CDR3 protein. Here the sample spans 32,000 or so distinct CDR3 sequences, over 10% being singletons. Sequencing used PBMCs. These receptor sequences come from a woman aged 55-75 years in good health. CDR3s leave out the opening cysteine and the closing phenylalanine or tryptophan. A D gene is named only where the DNA matches it firmly.

D: TRBD2
V: TRBV20-1
J: TRBJ2-1
CDR3: SALRTSGVGNEQF

D: TRBD1
V: TRBV5-5
J: TRBJ2-5
CDR3: ASSVTGEQETQY

D: TRBD1
V: TRBV10-3
J: TRBJ1-2
CDR3: AISKDRGRYGYT

D: TRBD1
V: TRBV20-1
J: TRBJ2-7
CDR3: SAIHSGTGGSEQY

D: TRBD2
V: TRBV5-1
J: TRBJ2-1
CDR3: ASSGGGRGFEEQF

D: TRBD2
V: TRBV20-1
J: TRBJ2-1
CDR3: SATAGTSGGHLNYNEQF

D: TRBD2
V: TRBV6-6
J: TRBJ2-3
CDR3: ASSYSGAGGSTDTQY

D: TRBD1
V: TRBV20-1
J: TRBJ2-1
CDR3: SARWDRDYNEQF

D: TRBD1
V: TRBV20-1
J: TRBJ1-4
CDR3: SATGAGGGEKLF

D: TRBD1
V: TRBV9
J: TRBJ1-2
CDR3: ASSVVVGGAGGYT

D: -
V: TRBV5-6
J: TRBJ1-2
CDR3: ASSSRPGEGGYT

D: TRBD1
V: TRBV4-1
J: TRBJ2-7
CDR3: ASSLDLPGQGYEQY

D: -
V: TRBV30
J: TRBJ2-7
CDR3: AWSRDLEQY

D: -
V: TRBV5-1
J: TRBJ2-2
CDR3: ASSLSPPKTGELF

D: TRBD2
V: TRBV24-1
J: TRBJ2-5
CDR3: ATSDSLLAGAQETQY

D: -
V: TRBV12-3/TRBV12-4
J: TRBJ1-2
CDR3: ASSPGNYGYT

D: -
V: TRBV7-9
J: TRBJ2-5
CDR3: ASSFSGGETQY

D: -
V: TRBV28
J: TRBJ2-5
CDR3: ASSPPRETQY

D: TRBD1
V: TRBV15
J: TRBJ2-6
CDR3: ATSRQTGGSTGANVLT

D: -
V: TRBV20-1
J: TRBJ2-6
CDR3: SAPGPSGANVLT

D: -
V: TRBV20-1
J: TRBJ1-1
CDR3: SASYRLGGNTEAF

D: -
V: TRBV5-5
J: TRBJ1-1
CDR3: ASSLQQTVEAF

D: -
V: TRBV5-1
J: TRBJ2-1
CDR3: ASSSGIYNEQF

D: -
V: TRBV11-2
J: TRBJ2-5
CDR3: ASSSRVGGQETQY